This T cell receptor beta chain was sequenced during a study of T cell repertoires in cytomegalovirus infection. TCRdb processed the reads anew with MiXCR; each CDR3 protein has one entry. The sample yields roughly 280,000 distinct CDR3 sequences, roughly 10% seen once. This clonotype was recorded at least ten times. What it binds is not known. The trim removed 5 bases at V and 5 bases at J, leaving 9 bases unmatched. Looked up from germline, CDR1 is MDHEN and CDR2 is SYDVKM. The CDR3 totals 15 residues. Regarding the study as a whole: The ex vivo response was dominated by HLA-C-restricted CMV-specific TCR beta clonotypes.

Specimen: PBMCs. The chain combines TRBV28 with TRBJ1-2; TRBD1 aligns across 9 bases. The origin of this receptor is a human donor in good health (CMV status not recorded). Some clones in this sample may be carry-over from other donors' samples. The CDR3 DNA reads as TGTGCCAGCAGTCCCACGGGACAGGGCGGATATGGCTACACCTTC. Protein sequence: CASSPTGQGGYGYTF.